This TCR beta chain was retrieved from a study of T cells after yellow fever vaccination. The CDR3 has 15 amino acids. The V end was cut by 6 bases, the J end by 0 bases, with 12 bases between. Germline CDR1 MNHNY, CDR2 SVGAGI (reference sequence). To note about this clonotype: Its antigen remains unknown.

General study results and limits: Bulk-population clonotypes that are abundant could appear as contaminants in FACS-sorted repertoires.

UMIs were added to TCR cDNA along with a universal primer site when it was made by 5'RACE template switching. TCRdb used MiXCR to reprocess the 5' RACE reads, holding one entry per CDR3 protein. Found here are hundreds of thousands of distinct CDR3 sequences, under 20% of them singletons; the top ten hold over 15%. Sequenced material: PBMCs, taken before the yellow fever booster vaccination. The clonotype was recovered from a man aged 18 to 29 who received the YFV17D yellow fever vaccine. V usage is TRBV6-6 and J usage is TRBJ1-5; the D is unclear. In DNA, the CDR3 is TGTGCCAGCAGCGAGTGGGAGTATAGCAATCAGCCCCAGCATTTT. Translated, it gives CASSEWEYSNQPQHF.